A selection of T cell receptor beta chains follows, all from one sample in a study of human thymus T cells. Clones were sequenced by immunoSEQ multiplex PCR, and TCRdb holds only the in-frame ones, with some missing. The data contain tens of thousands of clones, roughly 94% of them singletons. Sequencing was carried out using thymus tissue. These receptor sequences come from a girl less than two years old with a congenital heart defect but otherwise immunologically healthy. CDR3s include the opening cysteine and the closing phenylalanine or tryptophan. Fields, in order: V gene, clone size, J gene, D gene, CDR3 DNA, CDR3 protein. A D gene is named only where the DNA matches it firmly. The listing skips clone size in some rows; elsewhere it reads once, few, many or a size class.

TRBV10-3	-	TRBJ1-5	-	TGTGCCATCAGTGAGGGACACCTCAATCAGCCCCAGCATTTT	CAISEGHLNQPQHF
TRBV10-2	-	TRBJ1-4	-	TGCGCCAGCAGTATACAGGGTGAAAAACTGTTTTTT	CASSIQGEKLFF
TRBV7-9	once	TRBJ2-7	TRBD2	TGTGCCAGCAGCGTCGGGACTAGCGGGAGCTACGAGCAGTACTTC	CASSVGTSGSYEQYF
TRBV6-1	-	TRBJ1-2	TRBD1	TGTGCCAGCGGAGACAGGGGGCCTAACTATGGCTACACCTTC	CASGDRGPNYGYTF
TRBV2	-	TRBJ2-7	-	TGTGCCAGCAGGTCCCTAGGCAGGGACCACGAGCAGTACTTC	CASRSLGRDHEQYF
TRBV18	-	TRBJ2-3	TRBD2	TGTGCCAGCTCACCAGCGATAGGACTAGCGGGAGGCGGTAGGACAGATACGCAGTATTTT	CASSPAIGLAGGGRTDTQYF
TRBV4-3	-	TRBJ2-7	-	TGCGCCAGCAGCCAAACTTCCTGGGCCAACTACGAGCAGTACTTC	CASSQTSWANYEQYF
TRBV10-1	-	TRBJ1-2	-	TGCGCCAGCAGTGAGTCCCTCCGGGACCGGCCCGCGGACACCTTC	CASSESLRDRPADTF
TRBV6-5	-	TRBJ2-2	-	TGTGCCAGCAGTTACTCCAGCAACTCGACCGGGGAGCTGTTTTTT	CASSYSSNSTGELFF
TRBV10-1	-	TRBJ2-1	-	TGCGCTACCCAGGCCAACAGCTCCTACAATGAGCAGTTCTTC	CATQANSSYNEQFF
TRBV2	-	TRBJ2-1	-	TGTGCCAGCAGTCAAAGTGACGGCTCCAATGAGCAGTTCTTC	CASSQSDGSNEQFF
TRBV29-1	-	TRBJ2-3	-	TGCAGCGTTGGGATGGGGGGGCTAACCACAGATACGCAGTATTTT	CSVGMGGLTTDTQYF
TRBV5-4	-	TRBJ2-1	-	TGTGCCAGCAGCAGGCGGGGACGAGACGCGGCAGGGGGACCCTACAATGAGCAGTTCTTC	CASSRRGRDAAGGPYNEQFF